The 26 T cell receptor beta chains given below trace back to one sample, sequenced in a study of graft-versus-host responses after intestinal transplantation. Clones were read by immunoSEQ multiplex PCR, and TCRdb kept only the in-frame ones, dropping some. The sample carries under 90,000 clones, around 92% recorded once. Material: PBMCs, obtained 98 days after intestinal transplantation. The receptors shown here come from a human patient who received an intestinal transplant, so some T cells may come from the graft donor.

Details on this clone: This specimen includes other DNA sequences encoding the same CDR3. Here the CDR3 reads CASSPRGQNNQPQHF. The CDR3 bases are TGTGCCAGCAGTCCAAGGGGACAGAACAATCAGCCCCAGCATTTT. The J gene is TRBJ1-5, the V gene TRBV6-1; 7 bases map to TRBD1. The CDR3 sequence is 15 residues long. The V gene end was trimmed by 5 bases and the J gene end by 3 bases; junction bases not matched to a gene: 7. The germline V gene encodes CDR1 MNHNS and CDR2 SASEGT.

This sequence joins TRBV11-2 and TRBJ1-2; TRBD1 might be the D (5 bases). The CDR3 sequence is 15 residues long. Germline CDR1 and CDR2: SGHAT and FQNNGV. V was trimmed by 5 bases and J by 2 bases, leaving 15 bases between them. CDR3 loop: CASSPGGAGNYGYTF. CDR3 nucleotides: TGTGCCAGCAGCCCCGGAGGGGCAGGAAACTATGGCTACACCTTC.

The gene calls are TRBV28 and TRBJ1-2; D is possibly TRBD1 (5 bases). The V and J ends lost 4 bases and 8 bases respectively, with 17 bases between them. Germline V lookup: CDR1 MDHEN, CDR2 SYDVKM. The CDR3 totals 14 residues. DNA for the CDR3: TGTGCCAGCAGTTCCCCAGGGCCTAAAGGGGGCTACACCTTC. Its translation: CASSSPGPKGGYTF.

V usage is TRBV27 and J usage is TRBJ2-1; 14 bases are shared with TRBD2. Germline V gives CDR1 MNHEY, CDR2 SMNVEV (reference sequence). The CDR3 runs 20 residues. Trimming removed 5 bases from V and 9 bases from J; junction bases left unmatched: 21. CDR3 residues: CASSLAQPGLAGVIGVEQFF. The CDR3 bases are TGTGCCAGCAGTCTCGCCCAACCGGGACTAGCGGGAGTAATCGGGGTTGAGCAGTTCTTC.

J is TRBJ2-1 and V is TRBV4-1, with 8 bases fitting TRBD2. The CDR3 has 15 amino acids. Germline values: CDR1 MGHRA, CDR2 YSYEKL. The V and J ends lost 4 bases and 2 bases, in that order; junction bases with no gene match: 4. The CDR3 is CASSRGGMAYNEQFF. The CDR3 nucleotides are TGCGCCAGCAGCCGCGGGGGGATGGCCTACAATGAGCAGTTCTTC.

The chain carries TRBV19 and TRBJ2-3; D is ambiguous. The germline V gene has CDR1 LNHDA and CDR2 SQIVND (reference sequence). The CDR3 sequence is 12 residues long. Trimming took 5 bases from V and 5 from J, leaving 8 bases between them. The CDR3 loop is CASSLLGDTQYF. DNA for the CDR3: TGTGCCAGTAGTTTGTTAGGAGATACGCAGTATTTT.

V is TRBV30 and J is TRBJ2-2; either TRBD1 or TRBD2 may fit D (6 bases each). This CDR3 comprises 16 residues. Germline V lookup: CDR1 GTSNPN, CDR2 SVGIG (reference sequence). V lost 5 bases to trimming and J lost 0 bases, with 16 bases between them. The CDR3 region has the DNA TGTGCCTGGGGCTGGACGGGGGCTGCGAACACCGGGGAGCTGTTTTTT. Encoded protein: CAWGWTGAANTGELFF. The complete variable domain, with remaining parts taken from reference TRBV30 and TRBJ2-2, reads SQTIHQWPATLVQPVGSPLSLECTVEGTSNPNLYWYRQAAGRGLQLLFYSVGIGQISSEVPQNLSASRPQDRQFILSSKKLLLSDSGFYLCAWGWTGAANTGELFFGEGSRLTVL.

The chain is built from TRBV28 and TRBJ2-5; D is ambiguous. The V gene lost 7 bases and the J gene lost 5 bases, with 20 bases spanning the gap. The CDR3 consists of 15 residues. Germline values: CDR1 MDHEN, CDR2 SYDVKM. The DNA for the CDR3 is TGTGCCAGCACCCCCCTAGGGCTAAATCTGGAGACCCAGTACTTC. It specifies CASTPLGLNLETQYF.

The chain joins TRBV7-2 to TRBJ1-2; 8 nucleotides align to TRBD1. The CDR3 sequence is 12 residues long. CDR1 SGHTA and CDR2 FQGNSA come from the germline V gene. With 5 bases clipped from V and 9 bases from J, the junction kept 5 bases outside the gene matches. CDR3 nucleotides: TGTGCCAGCAGCCTTCGACAGGGGAGCTACACCTTC. Protein: CASSLRQGSYTF.

On this clone itself: The germline gene is not matched at one end of the junction; a read error may be the cause. The CDR3 coding sequence is TGCGCCAGCAGCTTGGAGCTACAGGGGACCTCCCATAATTCACCCCTCCACTTT. Its protein is CASSLELQGTSHNSPLHF. The V gene is TRBV5-1, the J gene TRBJ1-6; 7 bases agree with TRBD1. This CDR3 comprises 18 residues. Germline lookup yields CDR1 SGHRS and CDR2 YFSETQ.

This clone was recorded a few times. The CDR3 is CASSLDLETQYF. In DNA, the CDR3 is TGTGCCAGCAGCTTAGACTTAGAGACCCAGTACTTC. The gene calls are TRBV5-5 and TRBJ2-5, with D uncertain. CDR1 is SGHKS, CDR2 YYEKEE, per germline (reference sequence). Trimming shortened V by 2 bases and J by 4 bases, and 6 bases separated the two germline ends. This CDR3 comprises 12 residues.

This chain joins TRBV5-1 and TRBJ1-1; D is unresolved. The CDR3 is 12 residues long. V was trimmed by 0 bases and J by 2 bases, leaving 2 bases between them. Germline CDR1 reads SGHRS; CDR2 reads YFSETQ. The CDR3 bases are TGCGCCAGCAGCTTGGCAAACACTGAAGCTTTCTTT. Its protein is CASSLANTEAFF.

The chain combines TRBV7-2 with TRBJ2-3; D might be TRBD2 (6 bases). Trimming stripped 3 bases from V and 1 base from J, with 11 bases between. The CDR3 is 15 amino acids. CDR1 and CDR2 from the germline V gene are SGHTA and FQGNSA. CDR3 nucleotide sequence: TGTGCCAGCAGCTTCCTCCCGGGAGGCACAGATACGCAGTATTTT. This codes for CASSFLPGGTDTQYF.

This chain uses TRBV6-1 with TRBJ1-4; 11 bases map to TRBD1. V lost 8 bases and J lost 2; bases outside the gene matches: 4. CDR3 length: 15 residues. Per the germline V gene, CDR1 is MNHNS and CDR2 is SASEGT. The CDR3 nucleotides are TGTGCCAGCCGGACAGGGGGCGTCACTAATGAAAAACTGTTTTTT. Protein: CASRTGGVTNEKLFF.

The chain combines TRBV13 with TRBJ2-1; D call uncertain. There are 11 residues in the CDR3. V shed 6 bases and J shed 8 bases, with 8 bases lying between them. Germline V lookup: CDR1 PRHDT, CDR2 FYEKMQ (reference sequence). The CDR3 here is CASSPAHEQFF. The CDR3 DNA is TGTGCCAGCAGTCCGGCGCATGAGCAGTTCTTC. The full variable domain, its missing parts supplied by reference TRBV13 and TRBJ2-1, is AAGVIQSPRHLIKEKRETATLKCYPIPRHDTVYWYQQGPGQDPQFLISFYEKMQSDKGSIPDRFSAQQFSDYHSELNMSSLELGDSALYFCASSPAHEQFFGPGTRLTVL.

The genes are TRBV6-7 and TRBJ1-5, with 8 bases identical to TRBD1. TRBV6-7 is flagged as an ORF with uncertain function. This CDR3 comprises 15 residues. V lost 6 bases and J lost 7; bases outside the gene matches: 11. The CDR3 DNA is TGTGCCAGCAGCCCGCTCGACAGGGGCGGACAGCCCCAGCATTTT. This sequence encodes CASSPLDRGGQPQHF.

This clone turned up a few times. The chain links TRBV6-1 to TRBJ1-3; tentative D call: TRBD1 (5 bases). CDR1 MNHNS and CDR2 SASEGT come from the germline V gene. CDR3 length equals 16 residues. V gave up 3 bases and J gave up 4 bases, with 16 bases separating them. The chain's CDR3 is CASSDGATRRGNTIYF. The CDR3 nucleotides are TGTGCCAGCAGTGATGGGGCCACCCGAAGGGGAAACACCATATATTTT.

The rearrangement uses TRBV18 and TRBJ1-2, with D possibly TRBD1 on 6 matching bases. From germline, CDR1 is KGHSH and CDR2 LQKENI. This CDR3 spans 15 amino acids. V lost 3 bases, J lost 3 bases, and 14 bases lay in between. This CDR3 is CASSPQQGTYYGYTF. The CDR3 DNA reads as TGTGCCAGCTCACCTCAACAGGGAACATACTATGGCTACACCTTC.

This clone occurred a few times. The chain employs TRBV5-6 and TRBJ2-7; 12 nucleotides align to TRBD1. Germline lookup yields CDR1 SGHDT and CDR2 YYEEEE. V lost 3 bases, J lost 5 bases, and 12 bases stayed unmatched. The CDR3 is 17 residues long. The CDR3 coding sequence is TGTGCCAGCAGCTCGCCGGGACAGGGGGCTAGCGGGAACGAGCAGTACTTC. Its protein product is CASSSPGQGASGNEQYF.

V usage is TRBV27 and J usage is TRBJ2-7; D call uncertain. The CDR3 sequence is 18 residues long. The germline V and J ends were trimmed by 5 bases and 2 bases, with 25 bases remaining between them. CDR1 MNHEY and CDR2 SMNVEV come from the germline V gene (reference sequence). CDR3 protein: CASSPYQSFLREPYEQYF. CDR3 DNA sequence: TGTGCCAGCAGTCCTTATCAAAGTTTCCTAAGAGAACCCTACGAGCAGTACTTC.

CDR3 sequence (DNA): TGTGCCAGCAGTGAGGGGGCGGAAGATACGCAGTATTTT. Its translation is CASSEGAEDTQYF. This chain links TRBV6-4 with TRBJ2-3; a possible D gene is TRBD1 (6 bases). The germline V gene encodes CDR1 MRHNA and CDR2 SNTAGT. This CDR3 spans 13 amino acids. The V and J ends lost 3 bases and 5 bases respectively, with 9 bases between them.

In its sample, this clone was seen once. This rearrangement joins TRBV18 to TRBJ2-5; D is possibly TRBD2 (5 bases). Trimming removed 2 bases at V and 0 bases at J, with 16 bases between. Germline V gene lookup returns CDR1 KGHSH and CDR2 LQKENI. The CDR3 extends over 17 amino acids. The CDR3: CASSPSVRPGNQETQYF. The CDR3 nucleotides read TGTGCCAGCTCACCATCGGTCAGACCGGGAAACCAAGAGACCCAGTACTTC.

The sample holds one count of this clone. This chain links TRBV7-9 with TRBJ2-5; a possible D gene is TRBD2 (6 bases). With 5 bases removed from V and 4 bases from J, the gap between germline ends came to 11 bases. CDR1 is SEHNR, CDR2 FQNEAQ, per germline (reference sequence). The CDR3 is 13 residues long. The CDR3 loop reads CASSIPGGETQYF. In DNA form, the CDR3 reads TGTGCCAGCAGCATCCCCGGGGGAGAGACCCAGTACTTC.

This sequence joins TRBV27 and TRBJ2-3; TRBD2 agrees at 11 bases. J gave up 5 bases and V 4 bases, and 8 bases lay outside the gene matches. Germline CDR1 MNHEY, CDR2 SMNVEV (reference sequence). CDR3 size: 16 residues. The CDR3 is CASSSPTSGIKDTQYF. The CDR3 DNA follows: TGTGCCAGCAGTTCCCCGACTAGCGGGATAAAAGATACGCAGTATTTT.

The chain has TRBV7-2 and TRBJ2-3; 10 bases line up with TRBD2. V dropped 5 bases and J dropped 2; count of bases not matched to a gene: 4. CDR1 and CDR2 from the germline V gene are SGHTA and FQGNSA. The CDR3 is made up of 15 amino acids. The CDR3 DNA follows: TGTGCCAGCAGCCGGACTAGCGGCTACACAGATACGCAGTATTTT. Translating gives CASSRTSGYTDTQYF.

V usage is TRBV7-2 and J usage is TRBJ2-7, with D possibly being TRBD2 (5 bases). The CDR3 runs 13 residues. Trimming left V 2 bases short and J 0 bases short, with 5 bases between. The germline gives CDR1 SGHTA, CDR2 FQGNSA. This chain's CDR3 is CASSLTSSYEQYF. The CDR3 bases are TGTGCCAGCAGCTTAACTAGCTCCTACGAGCAGTACTTC.